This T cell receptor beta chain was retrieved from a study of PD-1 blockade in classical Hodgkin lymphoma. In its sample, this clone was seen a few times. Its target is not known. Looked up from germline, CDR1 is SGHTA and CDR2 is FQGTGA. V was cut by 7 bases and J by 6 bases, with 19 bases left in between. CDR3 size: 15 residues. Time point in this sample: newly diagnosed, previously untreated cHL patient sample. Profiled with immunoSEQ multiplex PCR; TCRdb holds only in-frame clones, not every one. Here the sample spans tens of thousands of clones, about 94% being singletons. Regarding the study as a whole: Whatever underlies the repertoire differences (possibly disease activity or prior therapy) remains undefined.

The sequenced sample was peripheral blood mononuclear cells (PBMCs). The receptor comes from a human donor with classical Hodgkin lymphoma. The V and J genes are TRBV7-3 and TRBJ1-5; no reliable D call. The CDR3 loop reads CASIMAPDKAQPQHF. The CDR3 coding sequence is TGTGCCAGCATCATGGCCCCAGACAAAGCTCAGCCCCAGCATTTT.